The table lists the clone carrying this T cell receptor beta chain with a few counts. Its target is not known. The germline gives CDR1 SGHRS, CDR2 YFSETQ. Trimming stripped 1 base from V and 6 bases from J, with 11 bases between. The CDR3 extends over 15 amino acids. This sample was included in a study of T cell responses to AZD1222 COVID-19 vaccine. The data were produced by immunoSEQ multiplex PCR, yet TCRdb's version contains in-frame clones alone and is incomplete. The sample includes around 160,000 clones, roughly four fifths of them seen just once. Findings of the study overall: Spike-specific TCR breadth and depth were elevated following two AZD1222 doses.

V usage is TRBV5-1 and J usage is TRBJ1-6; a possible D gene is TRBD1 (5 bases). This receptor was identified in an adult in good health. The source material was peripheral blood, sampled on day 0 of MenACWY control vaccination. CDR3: CASSLSGTGNSPLHF. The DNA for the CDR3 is TGCGCCAGCAGCTTGAGTGGGACGGGTAATTCACCCCTCCACTTT.